This T cell receptor beta chain was observed in a study of early T cells in non-severe SARS-CoV-2 infection. Study background: The study sequenced bulk RNA from unsorted whole blood, with chains unpaired. Study outcomes and limitations: VDJdb matching favored anti-spike CD8 responses, missing private and CD4 specificities.

Each single cDNA molecule received a unique molecular identifier. MiXCR, run by TCRdb on the 5' RACE reads, gives a single entry per CDR3 protein. Found here are approximately 50,000 distinct CDR3 sequences, about a tenth of them singletons; the top ten hold 15%. A remark on this clonotype: Its antigen remains unidentified.

The CDR3 extends over 13 amino acids. The germline V gene encodes CDR1 SGHDT and CDR2 YYEEEE. Trimming left V 3 bases short and J 5 bases short, with 11 bases between. The gene calls are TRBV5-6 and TRBJ2-5; the D gene is possibly TRBD2 (6 bases). The sequence was collected from an adult who was a healthcare worker with PCR-confirmed SARS-CoV-2 infection or an uninfected control (not recorded which). Sequencing was carried out using whole blood. The CDR3 loop is CASSSTSSETQYF. The CDR3 region has the DNA TGTGCCAGCAGCTCGACTAGTTCCGAGACCCAGTACTTC.